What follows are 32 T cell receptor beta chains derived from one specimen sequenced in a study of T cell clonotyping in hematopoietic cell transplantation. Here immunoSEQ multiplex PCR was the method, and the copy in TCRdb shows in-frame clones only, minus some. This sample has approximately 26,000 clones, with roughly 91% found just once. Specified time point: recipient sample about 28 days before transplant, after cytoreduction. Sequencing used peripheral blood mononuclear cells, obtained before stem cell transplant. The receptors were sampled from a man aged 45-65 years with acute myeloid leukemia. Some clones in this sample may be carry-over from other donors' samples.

CDR3 protein: CASSLHLGQGQKNTEAFF. The CDR3 bases are TGTGCCAGCAGCCTCCATCTAGGACAGGGGCAGAAGAACACTGAAGCTTTCTTT. This chain connects TRBV11-2 to TRBJ1-1; 9 nucleotides line up with TRBD1. Germline CDR1 is SGHAT and CDR2 is FQNNGV. Unmatched junction bases numbered 14, after V lost 5 bases and J lost 1 base. The CDR3 totals 18 residues.

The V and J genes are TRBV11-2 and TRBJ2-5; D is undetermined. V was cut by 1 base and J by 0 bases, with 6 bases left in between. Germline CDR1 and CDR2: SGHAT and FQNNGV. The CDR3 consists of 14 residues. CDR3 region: CASSLGQYQETQYF. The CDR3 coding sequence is TGTGCCAGCAGCTTAGGGCAGTACCAAGAGACCCAGTACTTC.

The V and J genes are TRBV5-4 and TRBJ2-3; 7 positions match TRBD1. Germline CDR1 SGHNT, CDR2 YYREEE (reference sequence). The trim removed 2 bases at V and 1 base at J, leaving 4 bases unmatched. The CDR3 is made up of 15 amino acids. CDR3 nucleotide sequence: TGTGCCAGCAGCTTACTCGGGACAGGCACAGATACGCAGTATTTT. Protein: CASSLLGTGTDTQYF.

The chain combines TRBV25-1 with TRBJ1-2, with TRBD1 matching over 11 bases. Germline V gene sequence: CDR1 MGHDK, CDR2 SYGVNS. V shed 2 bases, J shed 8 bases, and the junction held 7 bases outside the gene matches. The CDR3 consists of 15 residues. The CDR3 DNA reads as TGTGCCAGCAGTGAACCTGGGACAGGGGGTGAGGGCTACACCTTC. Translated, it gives CASSEPGTGGEGYTF.

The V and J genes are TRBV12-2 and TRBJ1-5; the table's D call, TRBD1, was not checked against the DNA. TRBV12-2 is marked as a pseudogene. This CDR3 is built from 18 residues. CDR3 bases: TGTGCAAGTCGCTGCCGGGACAGGGGGCTCTCCGGCAATCAGCCCCAGCATTTT. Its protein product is CASRCRDRGLSGNQPQHF.

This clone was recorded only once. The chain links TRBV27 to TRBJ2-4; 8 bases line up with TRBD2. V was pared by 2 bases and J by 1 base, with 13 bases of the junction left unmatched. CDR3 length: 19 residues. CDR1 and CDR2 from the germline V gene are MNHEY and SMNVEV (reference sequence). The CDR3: CASSLTGLDRAWAKNIQYF. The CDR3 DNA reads TGTGCCAGCAGTTTAACGGGACTAGACCGGGCTTGGGCCAAAAACATTCAGTACTTC.

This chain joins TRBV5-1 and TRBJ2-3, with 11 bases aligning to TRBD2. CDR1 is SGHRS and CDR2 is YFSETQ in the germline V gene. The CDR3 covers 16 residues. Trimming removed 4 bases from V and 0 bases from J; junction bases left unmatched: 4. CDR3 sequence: CASSPRTSGSTDTQYF. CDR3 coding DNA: TGCGCCAGCAGCCCCCGGACTAGCGGGAGCACAGATACGCAGTATTTT.

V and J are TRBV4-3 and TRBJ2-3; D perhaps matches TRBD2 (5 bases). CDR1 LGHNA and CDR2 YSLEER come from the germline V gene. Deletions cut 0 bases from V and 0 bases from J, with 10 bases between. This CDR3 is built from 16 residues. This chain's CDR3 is CASSQEGRASTDTQYF. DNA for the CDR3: TGCGCCAGCAGCCAAGAAGGGCGGGCGAGCACAGATACGCAGTATTTT.

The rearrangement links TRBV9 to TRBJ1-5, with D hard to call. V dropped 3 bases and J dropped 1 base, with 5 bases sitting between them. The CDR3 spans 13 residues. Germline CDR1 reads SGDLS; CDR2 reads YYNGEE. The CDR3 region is CASSALSNQPQHF. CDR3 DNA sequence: TGTGCCAGCAGCGCTTTGAGCAATCAGCCCCAGCATTTT.

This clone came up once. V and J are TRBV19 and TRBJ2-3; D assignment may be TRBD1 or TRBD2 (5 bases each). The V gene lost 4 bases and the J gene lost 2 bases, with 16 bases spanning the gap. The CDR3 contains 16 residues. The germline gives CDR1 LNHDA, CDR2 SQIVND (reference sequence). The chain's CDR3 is CASSNLGARSTDTQYF. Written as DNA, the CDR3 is TGTGCCAGTAGTAACCTCGGGGCGCGTTCCACAGATACGCAGTATTTT. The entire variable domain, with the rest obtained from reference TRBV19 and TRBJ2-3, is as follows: DGGITQSPKYLFRKEGQNVTLSCEQNLNHDAMYWYRQDPGQGLRLIYYSQIVNDFQKGDIAEGYSVSREKKESFPLTVTSAQKNPTAFYLCASSNLGARSTDTQYFGPGTRLTVL.

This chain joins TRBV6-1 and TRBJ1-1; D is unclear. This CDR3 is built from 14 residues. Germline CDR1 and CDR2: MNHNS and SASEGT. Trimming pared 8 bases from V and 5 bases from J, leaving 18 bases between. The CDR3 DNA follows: TGTGCCAGCGTTGATTTAGGATGGGGAACTGAAGCTTTCTTT. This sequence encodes CASVDLGWGTEAFF.

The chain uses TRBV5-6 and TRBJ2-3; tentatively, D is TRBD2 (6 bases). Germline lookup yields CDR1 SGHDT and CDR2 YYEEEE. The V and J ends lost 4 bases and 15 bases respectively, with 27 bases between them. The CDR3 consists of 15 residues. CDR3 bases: TGTGCCAGCAGCAACCCGGGGGAGACGCCCTCCAGTGTATATTTT. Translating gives CASSNPGETPSSVYF.

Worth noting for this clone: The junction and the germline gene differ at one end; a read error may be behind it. The CDR3 loop is CASSLRGGSDQPQHF. CDR3 coding DNA: TGTGCCAGCAGCTTAAGGGGGGGTAGCGATCAGCCCCAGCATTTT. This sequence joins TRBV7-2 and TRBJ1-5, with D perhaps matching TRBD1 (6 bases). The length of the CDR3 is 15 residues. CDR1 is SGHTA, CDR2 FQGNSA, per germline.

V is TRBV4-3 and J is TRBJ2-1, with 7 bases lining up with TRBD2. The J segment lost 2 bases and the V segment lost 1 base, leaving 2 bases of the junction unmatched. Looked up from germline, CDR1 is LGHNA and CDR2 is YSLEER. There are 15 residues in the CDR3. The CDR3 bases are TGCGCCAGCAGCCAAGGCCGGGGGGCCTACAATGAGCAGTTCTTC. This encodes CASSQGRGAYNEQFF.

In nucleotides, the CDR3 is TGCGCCAGCAGTGAAATCGGGGATGGACAGGGGAGCGGCTACACCTTC. This translates into CASSEIGDGQGSGYTF. The chain links TRBV10-2 to TRBJ1-2; 9 bases align to TRBD1. V was clipped by 3 bases and J by 8 bases; unmatched bases: 13. The CDR3 runs to 16 residues. Germline CDR1 and CDR2: WSHSY and SAAADI.

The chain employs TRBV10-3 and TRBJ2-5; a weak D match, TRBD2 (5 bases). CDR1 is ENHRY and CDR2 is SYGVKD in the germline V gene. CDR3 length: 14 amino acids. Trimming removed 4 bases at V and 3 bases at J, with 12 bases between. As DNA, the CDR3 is TGTGCCATCAGTGGGACGGCGGGTGAAGAGACCCAGTACTTC. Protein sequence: CAISGTAGEETQYF.

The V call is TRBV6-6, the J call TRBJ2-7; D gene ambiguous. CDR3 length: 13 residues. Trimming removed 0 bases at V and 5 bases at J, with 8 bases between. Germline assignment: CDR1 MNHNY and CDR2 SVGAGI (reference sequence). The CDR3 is CASSYSSRNEQYF. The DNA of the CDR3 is TGTGCCAGCAGTTACTCGAGCAGGAACGAGCAGTACTTC.

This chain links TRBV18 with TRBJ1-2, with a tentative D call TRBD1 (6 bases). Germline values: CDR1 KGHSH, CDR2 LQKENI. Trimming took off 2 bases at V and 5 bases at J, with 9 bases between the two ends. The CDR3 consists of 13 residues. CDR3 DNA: TGTGCCAGCTCACCAGGGGGCAGGTATGGCTACACCTTC. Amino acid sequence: CASSPGGRYGYTF.

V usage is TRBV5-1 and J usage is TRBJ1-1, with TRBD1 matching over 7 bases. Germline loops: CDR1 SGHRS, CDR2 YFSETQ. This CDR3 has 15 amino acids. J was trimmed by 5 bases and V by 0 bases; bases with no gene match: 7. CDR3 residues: CASSLGPGGGTEAFF. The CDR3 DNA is TGCGCCAGCAGCTTGGGTCCAGGGGGAGGAACTGAAGCTTTCTTT. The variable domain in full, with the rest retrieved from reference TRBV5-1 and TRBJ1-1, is KAGVTQTPRYLIKTRGQQVTLSCSPISGHRSVSWYQQTPGQGLQFLFEYFSETQRNKGNFPGRFSGRQFSNSRSEMNVSTLELGDSALYLCASSLGPGGGTEAFFGQGTRLTVV.

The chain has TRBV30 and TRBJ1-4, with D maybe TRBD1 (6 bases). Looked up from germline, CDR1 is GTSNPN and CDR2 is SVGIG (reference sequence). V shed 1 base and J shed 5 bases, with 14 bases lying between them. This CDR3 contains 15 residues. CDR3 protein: CAWSATLGGNEKLFF. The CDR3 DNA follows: TGTGCCTGGAGTGCGACTCTAGGGGGAAATGAAAAACTGTTTTTT.

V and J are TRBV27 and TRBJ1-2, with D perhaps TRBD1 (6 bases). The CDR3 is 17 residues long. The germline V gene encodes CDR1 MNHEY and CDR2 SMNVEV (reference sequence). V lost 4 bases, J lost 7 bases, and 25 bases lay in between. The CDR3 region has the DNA TGTGCCAGCAGTTCACTCCCGGCGGGGGGACAAGGAGTTGGCTACACCTTC. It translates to CASSSLPAGGQGVGYTF.

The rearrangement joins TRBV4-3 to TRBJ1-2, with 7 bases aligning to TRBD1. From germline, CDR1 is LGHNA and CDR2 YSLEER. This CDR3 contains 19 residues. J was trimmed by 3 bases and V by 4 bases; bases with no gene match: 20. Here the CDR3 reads CASSPFYTGVGFQDYGYTF. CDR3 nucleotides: TGCGCCAGCAGCCCCTTCTACACAGGGGTAGGTTTTCAGGACTATGGCTACACCTTC.

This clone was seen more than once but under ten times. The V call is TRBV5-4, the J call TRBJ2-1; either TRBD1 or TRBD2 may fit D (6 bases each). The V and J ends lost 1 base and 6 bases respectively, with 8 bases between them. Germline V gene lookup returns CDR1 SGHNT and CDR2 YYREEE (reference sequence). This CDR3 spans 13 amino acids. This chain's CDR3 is CASSLRGPNEQFF. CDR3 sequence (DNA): TGTGCCAGCAGCTTGCGGGGGCCCAATGAGCAGTTCTTC.

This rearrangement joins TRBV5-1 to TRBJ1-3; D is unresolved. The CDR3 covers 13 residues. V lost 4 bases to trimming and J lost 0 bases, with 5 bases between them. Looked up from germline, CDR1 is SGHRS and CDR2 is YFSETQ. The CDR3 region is CASSIFSGNTIYF. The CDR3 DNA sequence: TGCGCCAGCAGCATCTTCTCTGGAAACACCATATATTTT.

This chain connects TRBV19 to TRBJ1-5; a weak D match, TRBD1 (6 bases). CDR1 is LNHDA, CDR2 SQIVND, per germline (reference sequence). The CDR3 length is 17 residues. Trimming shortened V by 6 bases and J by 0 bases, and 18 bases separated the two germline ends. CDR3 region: CASSPQGPRYSNQPQHF. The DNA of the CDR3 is TGTGCCAGTAGCCCCCAGGGGCCTCGGTATAGCAATCAGCCCCAGCATTTT.

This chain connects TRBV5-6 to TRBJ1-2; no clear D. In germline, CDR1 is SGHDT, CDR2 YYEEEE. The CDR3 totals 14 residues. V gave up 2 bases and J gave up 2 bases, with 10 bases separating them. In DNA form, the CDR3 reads TGTGCCAGCAGCTTCCCTACAGTGAACTATGGCTACACCTTC. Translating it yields CASSFPTVNYGYTF.

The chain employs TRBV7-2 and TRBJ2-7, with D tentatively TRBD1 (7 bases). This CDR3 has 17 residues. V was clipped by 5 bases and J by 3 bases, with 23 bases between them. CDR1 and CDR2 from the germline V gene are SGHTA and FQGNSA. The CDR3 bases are TGTGCCAGCAGCGCAGGGGGGCAGCCTACCCTTTACTACGAGCAGTACTTC. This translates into CASSAGGQPTLYYEQYF.

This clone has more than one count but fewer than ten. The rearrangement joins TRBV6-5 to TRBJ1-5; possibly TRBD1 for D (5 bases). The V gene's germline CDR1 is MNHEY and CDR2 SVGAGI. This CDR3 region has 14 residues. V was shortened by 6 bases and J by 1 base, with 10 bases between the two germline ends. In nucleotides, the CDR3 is TGTGCCAGCAGCAACGGGGGGAGCAATCAGCCCCAGCATTTT. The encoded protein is CASSNGGSNQPQHF.

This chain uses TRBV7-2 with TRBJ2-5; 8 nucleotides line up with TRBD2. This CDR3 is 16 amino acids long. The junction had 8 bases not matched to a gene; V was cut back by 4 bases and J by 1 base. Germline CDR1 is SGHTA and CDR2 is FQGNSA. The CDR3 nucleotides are TGTGCCAGCAGCTCGCCGGGGGGGCCCATCCAAGAGACCCAGTACTTC. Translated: CASSSPGGPIQETQYF.

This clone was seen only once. CDR3 DNA: TGTGCCAGCAGCTTAGGCCTAGGCGACGAGCAGTACTTC. This translates into CASSLGLGDEQYF. V usage is TRBV13 and J usage is TRBJ2-7; no firm D call. This CDR3 is built from 13 residues. Germline values: CDR1 PRHDT, CDR2 FYEKMQ (reference sequence). The V end was cut by 0 bases, the J end by 5 bases, with 8 bases between.

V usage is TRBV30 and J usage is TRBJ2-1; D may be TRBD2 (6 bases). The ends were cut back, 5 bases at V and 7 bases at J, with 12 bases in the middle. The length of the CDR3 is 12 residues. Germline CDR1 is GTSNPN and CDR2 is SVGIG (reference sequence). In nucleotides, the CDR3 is TGTGCCTGGTCGACTAGGAGTAATGAGCAGTTCTTC. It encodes CAWSTRSNEQFF.

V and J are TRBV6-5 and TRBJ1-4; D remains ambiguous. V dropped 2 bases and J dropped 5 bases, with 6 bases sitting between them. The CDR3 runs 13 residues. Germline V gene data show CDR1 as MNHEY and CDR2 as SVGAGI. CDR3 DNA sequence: TGTGCCAGCAGTTACGGGTGGAATGAAAAACTGTTTTTT. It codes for CASSYGWNEKLFF.